This T cell receptor beta chain was sequenced in a study of cytomegalovirus exposure and HLA in healthy donors. Regarding the study as a whole: A later analysis found common viral pathogens apparently linked to several of the most significant clusters. Of the V segments, some could not be distinguished, including TRBV6-2 and TRBV6-3, and were excluded.

Points on this clone: Its antigen is as yet unknown.

Germline V gene sequence: CDR1 LNHDA, CDR2 SQIVND (reference sequence). Trimming shortened V by 4 bases and J by 3 bases, and 16 bases separated the two germline ends. This CDR3 has 16 amino acids. The PCR contained 60 Vbeta and 13 Jbeta primers. How the authors handled the data: In a later analysis, of around 83 million unique beta chains, approximately 10 million appeared in at least two donors. The table came from immunoSEQ multiplex PCR; TCRdb's copy has only in-frame clones and leaves some out. V and J calls and clone size follow that table, whereas D and trimming were derived from the DNA. Found here are around 220,000 clones, roughly 85% of them singletons; the top ten hold roughly 2%.

The chain combines TRBV19 with TRBJ1-5; D uncertain. This clonotype was obtained from a man aged 18 to 29 in good health and CMV-seronegative. The sequencing sample was made of PBMCs. The CDR3 bases are TGTGCCAGTAGTACTCTTTACAACATCGCCAATCAGCCCCAGCATTTT. As protein: CASSTLYNIANQPQHF.